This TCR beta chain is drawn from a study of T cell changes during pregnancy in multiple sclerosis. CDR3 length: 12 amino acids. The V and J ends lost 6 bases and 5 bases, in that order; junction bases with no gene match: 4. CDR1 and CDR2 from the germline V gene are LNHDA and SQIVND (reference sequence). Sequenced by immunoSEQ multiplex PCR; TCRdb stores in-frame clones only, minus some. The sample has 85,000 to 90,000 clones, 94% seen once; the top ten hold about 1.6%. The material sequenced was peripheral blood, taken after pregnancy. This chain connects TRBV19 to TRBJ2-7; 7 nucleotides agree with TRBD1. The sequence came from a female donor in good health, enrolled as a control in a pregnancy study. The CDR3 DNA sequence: TGTGCCAGTAGCAACAGGGGCCACGAGCAGTACTTC. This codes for CASSNRGHEQYF.